The clone carrying this T cell receptor (beta chain) was seen many times. Antigen specificity is unknown. According to the study, TCR beta libraries were built with iRepertoire HTBI primers and CDR3-region Arm-PCR. In TCRdb, the multiplex PCR reads were re-called with MiXCR into one record per CDR3 protein. The sample records some 340,000 distinct CDR3 sequences, approximately 25% being singletons. These data are taken from a study of regulatory T cells in long-lasting Graves disease. V was shortened by 2 bases and J by 3 bases, with 14 bases between the two germline ends. CDR1 SGHAT and CDR2 FQNNGV come from the germline V gene. This CDR3 comprises 15 residues. Time point reported: persistent/refractory GD, antithyroid drugs over 5 years with positive TRAb. Generation of the TCR library employed RNA extracted from PBMCs. Regarding the study as a whole: Analysis covered peripheral blood alone, not thyroid tissue. A greater number of public clonotypes (about 3,000) was shared by persistent patients than by new patients (about 880).

Sample: peripheral blood mononuclear cells (PBMCs), taken when the disease was refractory, from a patient treated with antithyroid drugs. The chain joins TRBV11-2 to TRBJ2-7; D gene unclear. This TCR came from a woman aged 40 to 55 with Graves disease. The CDR3 DNA reads TGTGCCAGCAGCTTATTTCCGTCGGTTAGCTACGAGCAGTACTTC. Its translation is CASSLFPSVSYEQYF.